The subject of this entry is one T cell receptor (beta chain). Its antigen is unidentified. This sample stems from a study of cytomegalovirus exposure and HLA in healthy donors. V was shortened by 7 bases and J by 5 bases, with 16 bases between the two germline ends. This CDR3 is built from 14 residues. Germline loops: CDR1 SGHVS, CDR2 FQNEAQ. The PCR ran on 60 Vbeta and 13 Jbeta primers. Profiling relied on immunoSEQ multiplex PCR, and the TCRdb table lists in-frame clones only, not all of them. The repertoire consists of over 95,000 clones, with approximately 80% occurring once and the leading ten covering approximately 8%. Whole-study results and caveats: A later look showed TCR association rates differing by HLA locus, highest for DRB1 and lowest for HLA-C. The dataset shows that most TCR sequences were rare, while some public TCRs occurred in many donors. Analyses of presence/absence relied on an assumption of roughly uniform sequencing depth across donors. CMV serostatus stood as the only immune exposure information on hand.

This TCR was recovered from a female donor in good health and CMV-seronegative. The V and J genes are TRBV7-8 and TRBJ2-3; perhaps TRBD1 as D (5 bases). Sequenced material: PBMCs. CDR3 loop: CASTPPTVRDTQYF. CDR3 DNA: TGTGCCAGCACCCCCCCGACAGTTCGAGATACGCAGTATTTT.